These 27 T cell receptor beta chains were all obtained from the same sample, sequenced in a study of PD-1 blockade in classical Hodgkin lymphoma. Method: immunoSEQ multiplex PCR; TCRdb's copy keeps in-frame clones and lacks some. The sample shows about 16,000 clones, around four fifths of them seen only once. Each patient's relapse followed autologous stem cell transplantation, and brentuximab vedotin exposure varied. Magnetic negative selection purified CD4+ T cells from thawed PBMCs. The sample here was CD4+ T cells from blood, taken at baseline. All receptors come from a human donor with classical Hodgkin lymphoma.

This chain connects TRBV5-1 to TRBJ2-1; D assignment may be TRBD1 or TRBD2 (5 bases each). CDR1 is SGHRS and CDR2 is YFSETQ in the germline V gene. This CDR3 has 13 residues. V lost 2 bases and J lost 6, with 9 bases in between. CDR3: CASSFYGGNEQFF. CDR3 DNA sequence: TGCGCCAGCAGCTTCTATGGGGGCAATGAGCAGTTCTTC.

The chain joins TRBV6-5 to TRBJ1-5; D is undetermined. The V gene lost 3 bases and the J gene lost 3 bases, with 12 bases spanning the gap. The CDR3 is 15 amino acids. Germline-derived CDR1 and CDR2 are MNHEY and SVGAGI. The CDR3 DNA sequence: TGTGCCAGCAGTTATTCGGGGATTGACAATCAGCCCCAGCATTTT. Encoded protein: CASSYSGIDNQPQHF.

V and J are TRBV6-1 and TRBJ2-1; D is undetermined. The CDR3 consists of 12 residues. With 5 bases removed from V and 8 bases from J, the gap between germline ends came to 10 bases. The germline V gene encodes CDR1 MNHNS and CDR2 SASEGT. The CDR3 loop is CASSRKFDEQFF. Written as DNA, the CDR3 is TGTGCCAGCAGTAGGAAATTCGATGAGCAGTTCTTC.

CDR3 region: CASSLTRPGSNQPQHF. CDR3 DNA: TGTGCCAGCTCACTCACTCGGCCCGGGAGCAATCAGCCCCAGCATTTT. The V call is TRBV18, the J call TRBJ1-5; D gene uncertain. Trimming removed 4 bases at V and 1 base at J, with 14 bases between. CDR3 size: 16 residues. The V gene's germline CDR1 is KGHSH and CDR2 LQKENI.

This sequence joins TRBV30 and TRBJ2-5, with D maybe TRBD2 (7 bases). The germline V gene has CDR1 GTSNPN and CDR2 SVGIG (reference sequence). V shed 8 bases and J shed 5 bases, with 21 bases lying between them. This CDR3 has 14 amino acids. The CDR3 nucleotides read TGTGCCCAGGGGCCGGGGGGCGCGTTGGAGACCCAGTACTTC. This gives the protein CAQGPGGALETQYF.

This rearrangement joins TRBV9 to TRBJ2-2, with 7 bases lining up with TRBD2. Germline assignment: CDR1 SGDLS and CDR2 YYNGEE. The CDR3 runs 16 residues. The ends lost 4 bases at V and 1 base at J; junction bases unmatched: 7. The CDR3 DNA sequence: TGTGCCAGCAGCACCGTCCCGGGGGGGAACACCGGGGAGCTGTTTTTT. It encodes CASSTVPGGNTGELFF.

This chain connects TRBV5-4 to TRBJ2-7, with 7 bases identical to TRBD1. This CDR3 contains 15 residues. With V trimmed by 9 bases and J by 2 bases, 14 bases remained unmatched. CDR1 SGHNT and CDR2 YYREEE come from the germline V gene (reference sequence). CDR3 sequence (DNA): TGTGCCACGCTTGACCCAACAGGGGAAGCCTACGAGCAGTACTTC. Protein product: CATLDPTGEAYEQYF.

The chain recombines TRBV19 with TRBJ2-7, with D possibly being TRBD1 or TRBD2 (5 bases each). Germline V gives CDR1 LNHDA, CDR2 SQIVND (reference sequence). Between the trimmed V and J ends, which lost 4 bases and 6 bases, there was a span of 13 bases. There are 13 residues in the CDR3. In DNA form, the CDR3 reads TGTGCCAGTAGTACCGCAAGTGGGGGCGAGCAGTACTTC. Amino acids: CASSTASGGEQYF.

The rearrangement links TRBV7-9 to TRBJ1-6; D unresolved. The V end was cut by 4 bases, the J end by 5 bases, with 9 bases between. Germline V gene data show CDR1 as SEHNR and CDR2 as FQNEAQ (reference sequence). The CDR3 runs to 14 residues. DNA for the CDR3: TGTGCCAGCAGCTCTGCGGCCAATAATTCACCCCTCCACTTT. It encodes CASSSAANNSPLHF. Full variable domain (remainder filled in from reference TRBV7-9 and TRBJ1-6): DTGVSQNPRHKITKRGQNVTFRCDPISEHNRLYWYRQTLGQGPEFLTYFQNEAQLEKSRLLSDRFSAERPKGSFSTLEIQRTEQGDSAMYLCASSSAANNSPLHFGNGTRLTVT.

The J gene is TRBJ2-2, the V gene TRBV30; D is uncertain. The germline gives CDR1 GTSNPN, CDR2 SVGIG (reference sequence). CDR3 length equals 14 residues. The V end lost 0 bases, the J end lost 4 bases, and 9 bases lay between the germline ends. The CDR3 loop is CAWSVRQITGELFF. The CDR3 DNA reads TGTGCCTGGAGTGTGCGGCAGATCACCGGGGAGCTGTTTTTT.

The chain joins TRBV23-1 to TRBJ2-3; D gene unclear. TRBV23-1 is an ORF, with its function uncertain. V lost 11 bases and J 6 bases, leaving 18 bases between the germline ends. This CDR3 comprises 13 residues. In nucleotides, the CDR3 is TGCGCCGAACAGCCCACCGCGGCGGATACGCAGTATTTT. It translates to CAEQPTAADTQYF.

The chain joins TRBV27 to TRBJ2-5; D gene unclear. Germline CDR1 MNHEY, CDR2 SMNVEV (reference sequence). V lost 0 bases to trimming and J lost 5 bases, with 10 bases between them. This CDR3 has 14 residues. The DNA of the CDR3 is TGTGCCAGCAGTTTATCAATGGGGTATGAGACCCAGTACTTC. It specifies CASSLSMGYETQYF.

The chain links TRBV25-1 to TRBJ1-1; the D is unclear. Germline V lookup: CDR1 MGHDK, CDR2 SYGVNS. The CDR3 totals 12 residues. Trimming cost V 5 bases and J 2 bases, with 6 bases left between them. CDR3 loop: CASSWQNTEAFF. The CDR3 DNA reads as TGTGCCAGCAGTTGGCAAAACACTGAAGCTTTCTTT. The full variable domain, with the rest looked up from reference TRBV25-1 and TRBJ1-1, is EADIYQTPRYLVIGTGKKITLECSQTMGHDKMYWYQQDPGMELHLIHYSYGVNSTEKGDLSSESTVSRIRTEHFPLTLESARPSHTSQYLCASSWQNTEAFFGQGTRLTVV.

The V gene is TRBV4-1, the J gene TRBJ1-6, with D perhaps TRBD1 (6 bases). The V gene's germline CDR1 is MGHRA and CDR2 YSYEKL. V gave up 2 bases and J gave up 5 bases, with 13 bases separating them. The CDR3 is 16 amino acids. CDR3 in DNA: TGCGCCAGCAGCCAAAAAGGGGGGGCAGATAATTCACCCCTCCACTTT. Translated: CASSQKGGADNSPLHF.

This clone was seen once. The rearrangement joins TRBV5-1 to TRBJ1-4, with 7 bases that match TRBD1. Per the germline V gene, CDR1 is SGHRS and CDR2 is YFSETQ. The CDR3 has 14 amino acids. Trimming removed 2 bases from V and 5 bases from J; junction bases left unmatched: 3. CDR3 loop: CASSFGTVNEKLFF. In DNA form, the CDR3 reads TGCGCCAGCAGCTTTGGGACAGTGAATGAAAAACTGTTTTTT.

This chain joins TRBV28 and TRBJ1-6; D is unclear. The CDR3 loop spans 14 amino acids. Germline CDR1 and CDR2: MDHEN and SYDVKM. Trimming removed 1 base from V and 15 bases from J, with 16 bases in between. CDR3 protein: CASSLSGLILSLHF. CDR3 DNA sequence: TGTGCCAGCAGTTTATCGGGCTTGATTCTGAGCCTCCACTTT.

The chain recombines TRBV9 with TRBJ1-1; TRBD1 matches at 7 bases. The J segment lost 10 bases and the V segment lost 4 bases, leaving 13 bases of the junction unmatched. CDR1 is SGDLS, CDR2 YYNGEE, per germline. The CDR3 contains 14 residues. This CDR3 is CASSPQQGPQGAFF. DNA of the CDR3: TGTGCCAGCAGCCCCCAACAGGGGCCGCAAGGAGCTTTCTTT.

The rearrangement uses TRBV6-6 and TRBJ2-1, with 8 bases that match TRBD1. Germline loops: CDR1 MNHNY, CDR2 SVGAGI (reference sequence). V lost 6 bases, J lost 6 bases, and 7 bases stayed unmatched. The CDR3 totals 14 residues. CDR3 loop: CASRRQGSINEQFF. In DNA, the CDR3 is TGTGCCAGCAGGAGACAGGGGTCAATCAATGAGCAGTTCTTC.

CDR3 coding DNA: TGTGCCAGTAGTATAGATCACAACTCCTACGAGCAGTACTTC. Protein sequence: CASSIDHNSYEQYF. The V and J genes are TRBV19 and TRBJ2-7; D is unresolved. V gave up 0 bases and J gave up 0 bases, with 6 bases separating them. This CDR3 is built from 14 residues. Germline loops: CDR1 LNHDA, CDR2 SQIVND (reference sequence).

The rearrangement joins TRBV27 to TRBJ2-3; 14 bases map to TRBD2. Looked up from germline, CDR1 is MNHEY and CDR2 is SMNVEV (reference sequence). Losses at the gene ends were 3 bases for V and 4 bases for J; bases not matched to a gene: 6. This CDR3 is built from 17 residues. The CDR3 sequence is CASSFRTSGGIADTQYF. CDR3 nucleotide sequence: TGTGCCAGCAGTTTCCGGACTAGCGGGGGGATCGCAGATACGCAGTATTTT.

V is TRBV25-1 and J is TRBJ1-2; unclear D gene. The length of the CDR3 is 15 residues. V lost 1 base to trimming and J lost 2 bases, with 11 bases between them. The germline CDR1 and CDR2 sequences are MGHDK and SYGVNS. CDR3 in amino acids: CASSESRPENYGYTF. CDR3 DNA sequence: TGTGCCAGCAGTGAATCCCGGCCAGAAAACTATGGCTACACCTTC.

J is TRBJ1-4 and V is TRBV5-1; 11 positions match TRBD1. J lost 6 bases, V lost 4 bases, and 8 bases had no gene match. This CDR3 spans 16 amino acids. From germline, CDR1 is SGHRS and CDR2 YFSETQ. The CDR3 sequence is CASSPIPGQGDEKLFF. CDR3 in DNA: TGCGCCAGCAGCCCAATTCCGGGACAGGGGGATGAAAAACTGTTTTTT. Filled out from reference TRBV5-1 and TRBJ1-4, the complete variable domain reads KAGVTQTPRYLIKTRGQQVTLSCSPISGHRSVSWYQQTPGQGLQFLFEYFSETQRNKGNFPGRFSGRQFSNSRSEMNVSTLELGDSALYLCASSPIPGQGDEKLFFGSGTQLSVL.

The chain recombines TRBV5-1 with TRBJ2-1; 7 bases map to TRBD2. Trimming took 1 base from V and 6 from J; bases not matched to a gene: 4. Germline V gene lookup returns CDR1 SGHRS and CDR2 YFSETQ. The CDR3 is 14 amino acids. Here the CDR3 reads CASSLLTGGNEQFF. The CDR3 DNA sequence: TGCGCCAGCAGCTTGTTGACGGGGGGCAATGAGCAGTTCTTC.

The gene calls are TRBV10-3 and TRBJ2-7; 12 nucleotides match TRBD1. The CDR3 totals 16 residues. Germline lookup yields CDR1 ENHRY and CDR2 SYGVKD. V shed 6 bases and J 0 bases; nucleotides not matched to a gene: 6. CDR3 protein: CAIRGTGGLSSYEQYF. CDR3 in DNA: TGTGCCATCAGGGGGACAGGGGGCCTAAGCTCCTACGAGCAGTACTTC.

V is TRBV18 and J is TRBJ2-7; 10 bases are shared with TRBD1. V shed 3 bases and J 7 bases; nucleotides not matched to a gene: 3. The CDR3 consists of 13 residues. Per germline, CDR1 KGHSH and CDR2 LQKENI. In DNA, the CDR3 is TGTGCCAGCTCACCCGGGACAGGGGATGAGCAGTACTTC. Residues: CASSPGTGDEQYF.

The V gene is TRBV9, the J gene TRBJ2-5, with D possibly matching TRBD1 (6 bases). V lost 5 bases to trimming and J lost 2 bases, with 10 bases between them. The CDR3 sequence is 13 residues long. Looked up from germline, CDR1 is SGDLS and CDR2 is YYNGEE. CDR3 sequence reads: CASSRTEQETQYF. The CDR3 DNA sequence: TGTGCCAGCAGTAGGACAGAACAAGAGACCCAGTACTTC.

This clone appeared a few times. V usage is TRBV5-5 and J usage is TRBJ2-7, with TRBD1 matching 9 bases. The V segment lost 9 bases and the J segment 3 bases; nucleotides outside the gene matches: 10. Per the germline V gene, CDR1 is SGHKS and CDR2 is YYEKEE (reference sequence). The length of the CDR3 is 14 residues. DNA of the CDR3: TGTGCCACCCGAACCCGGACAGGGGACTACGAGCAGTACTTC. This gives the protein CATRTRTGDYEQYF.